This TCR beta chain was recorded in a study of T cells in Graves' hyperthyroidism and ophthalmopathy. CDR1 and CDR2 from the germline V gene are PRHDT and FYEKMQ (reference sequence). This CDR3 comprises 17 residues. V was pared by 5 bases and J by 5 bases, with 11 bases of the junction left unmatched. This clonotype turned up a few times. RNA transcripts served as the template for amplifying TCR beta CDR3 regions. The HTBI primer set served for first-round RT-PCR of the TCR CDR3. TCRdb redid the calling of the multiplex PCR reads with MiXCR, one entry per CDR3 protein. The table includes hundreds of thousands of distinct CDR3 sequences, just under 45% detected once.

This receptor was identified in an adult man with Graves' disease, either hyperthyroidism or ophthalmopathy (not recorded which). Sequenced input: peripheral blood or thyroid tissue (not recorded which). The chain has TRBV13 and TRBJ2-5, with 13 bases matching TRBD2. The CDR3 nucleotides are TGTGCCAGCAGCCCCAGACTAGCGGGAGGTCTCGGGGAGACCCAGTACTTC. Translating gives CASSPRLAGGLGETQYF. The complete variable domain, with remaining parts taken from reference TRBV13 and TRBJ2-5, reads AAGVIQSPRHLIKEKRETATLKCYPIPRHDTVYWYQQGPGQDPQFLISFYEKMQSDKGSIPDRFSAQQFSDYHSELNMSSLELGDSALYFCASSPRLAGGLGETQYFGPGTRLLVL.